A selection of T cell receptor beta chains follows, all from one sample in a study of blood T cell repertoires in COVID-19. Assay used: immunoSEQ multiplex PCR; TCRdb lists only in-frame clones, some missing. The sample has roughly 300,000 clones; roughly 79% are singletons. Sequenced: peripheral blood. The receptor set was obtained from a woman aged 60-75 years with active or convalescent COVID-19. Both conserved end residues are part of each CDR3. Fields, in order: D gene, V gene, J gene, clone size, CDR3 DNA, CDR3 protein. D genes are given only for firm matches. Clone size is given for some rows only: seen once, a few or many times, or a class if the clone is expanded.

NA	TRBV7-6	TRBJ2-7	NA	TGTGCCAGCAGCCCCAGGACAGCTTCCCGCTACGAGCAGTACTTC	CASSPRTASRYEQYF
TRBD1	TRBV6-5	TRBJ1-1	NA	TGTGCCAGCAGTCCCGGGACAGGGATGAACACTGAAGCTTTCTTT	CASSPGTGMNTEAFF
NA	TRBV20-1	TRBJ1-1	NA	TGCAGTGCCACGAGCGAAGAAGCTTTCTTT	CSATSEEAFF
NA	TRBV12-5	TRBJ1-1	NA	TGTGCTAGTGCCCAAAACACTGAAGCTTTCTTT	CASAQNTEAFF
NA	TRBV30	TRBJ1-4	NA	TGTGCCTGGAGTGTAGCGTCCCCTGCTCTCGAAAAACTGTTTTTT	CAWSVASPALEKLFF
NA	TRBV12-5	TRBJ1-1	once	TGTGCTAGTGGTTTATGGGGGGGCACTGAAGCTTTCTTT	CASGLWGGTEAFF
TRBD1	TRBV30	TRBJ1-2	NA	TGTGCCTGGAGTCTACGAGGGACAGGGAGTGGTGGCTACACCTTC	CAWSLRGTGSGGYTF
TRBD2	TRBV5-4	TRBJ2-5	NA	TGTGCCAGCAGCTTGGGCGGGGGGGCGTCAGAGACCCAGTACTTC	CASSLGGGASETQYF
TRBD1	TRBV9	TRBJ2-7	NA	TGTGCCAGCAGCGCACAGGGACAGGGTTACGAGCAGTACTTC	CASSAQGQGYEQYF
NA	TRBV30	TRBJ2-1	NA	TGTGCCTGGACAGGGAGGCATGAGCAGTTCTTC	CAWTGRHEQFF
NA	TRBV11-2	TRBJ1-1	few	TGTGCCAGCAGCCCTAGGCCATCTGAAGCTTTCTTT	CASSPRPSEAFF
TRBD2	TRBV4-1	TRBJ2-2	NA	TGCGCCAGCAGCCAAGATATGAGGCTAGCGGGGGGGCCCGGCGGGGAGCTGTTTTTT	CASSQDMRLAGGPGGELFF
NA	TRBV7-9	TRBJ1-5	NA	TGTGCCAGCAGCTCGTCCGGGTTGCAGCATTTT	CASSSSGLQHF
NA	TRBV3-1/TRBV3-2	TRBJ1-1	NA	TGTGCCAGCAGCCAAGGAGGGACTGAAGCTTTCTTT	CASSQGGTEAFF
TRBD2	TRBV29-1	TRBJ2-2	NA	TGCAGCGTCACAAGACTAGCGGGGACCGGGGAGCTGTTTTTT	CSVTRLAGTGELFF
NA	TRBV7-6	TRBJ2-1	NA	TGTGCCAGCAGCTTAGGAAGGGGGTCCTACAATGAGCAGTTCTTC	CASSLGRGSYNEQFF
TRBD1	TRBV3-1/TRBV3-2	TRBJ1-6	NA	TGTGCCAGCAGCCAAGCGACCCCGGGACAGGGAAAACGATCACCCCTCCACTTT	CASSQATPGQGKRSPLHF